A single sample gave rise to the 8 T cell receptor beta chains below, sequenced in a study of T-cell reconstitution after alpha-beta-depleted transplantation in children (dated by TCRdb to the mid-2010s). The library came from PCR. The instrument given in TCRdb is Illumina HiSeq 2500. To normalize quantification of the TCRbeta repertoire, the TCR libraries were built with molecular barcoding that relied on unique molecular identifiers. The public reads were run again by TCRdb, first through fastp at Q25 and then through MiXCR, and only productive beta chains were kept. Rows matching on CDR3 protein sequence are summarized as one entry with the most common DNA and genes. Recorded for this sample are 500,000 to 650,000 distinct CDR3 sequences; over 10% of them occurred a single time. The ten top clones hold about 2.2% of the sample. The treatment or condition label for this specimen denotes: allogeneic hematopoietic cell transplantation with graft depleted of TCRalphabeta T cells and CD19 B cells.

The input for sequencing was PBMCs, mostly from graft donor cells, taken 360 days after TCRalphabeta/CD19-depleted stem cell transplant. These TCRs come from a male patient under 18 who had a stem cell transplant for acute myeloid leukemia, so the T cells may come from the graft donor.

A few counts support this clonotype. V and J are TRBV2 and TRBJ1-5, with D hard to call. The length of the CDR3 is 16 residues. Germline V gene lookup returns CDR1 SNHLY and CDR2 FYNNEI. V lost 4 bases and J lost 0, with 13 bases in between. CDR3 DNA: TGTGCCAGCAGTGCCTCGGCAGTTTATAGCAATCAGCCCCAGCATTTT. Translation: CASSASAVYSNQPQHF. The entire variable domain, with the rest obtained from reference TRBV2 and TRBJ1-5, is as follows: EPEVTQTPSHQVTQMGQEVILRCVPISNHLYFYWYRQILGQKVEFLVSFYNNEISEKSEIFDDQFSVERPDGSNFTLKIRSTKLEDSAMYFCASSASAVYSNQPQHFGDGTRLSIL.

The chain combines TRBV12-3 or TRBV12-4 with TRBJ2-5; 8 nucleotides agree with TRBD2. The junction had 21 bases not matched to a gene; V was cut back by 11 bases and J by 4 bases. This CDR3 has 17 residues. In DNA form, the CDR3 reads TGTGCCTCCTCTAACGCACTCCCCGGGACTAGTGCAGAGACCCAGTACTTC. It yields the protein CASSNALPGTSAETQYF.

This clonotype was seen a few times. V gene TRBV29-1 combines with J gene TRBJ2-2, with 9 nucleotides matching TRBD2. V lost 4 bases and J lost 2; bases outside the gene matches: 5. The CDR3 has 15 amino acids. The germline CDR1 and CDR2 sequences are SQVTM and ANQGSEA. The chain's CDR3 is CSVGASGINTGELFF. Here the CDR3 DNA reads TGCAGCGTTGGGGCTAGCGGGATTAACACCGGGGAGCTGTTTTTT.

The chain combines TRBV7-6 with TRBJ2-7, with 9 positions matching TRBD2. CDR3 length: 16 residues. In germline, CDR1 is SGHVS, CDR2 FNYEAQ. V gave up 5 bases and J gave up 5 bases; unmatched junction bases: 13. The CDR3 is CASSPQAAGGPNEQYF. The DNA of the CDR3 is TGTGCCAGCAGCCCCCAAGCGGCGGGAGGGCCCAACGAGCAGTACTTC. Variable domain in full (rest from reference TRBV7-6 and TRBJ2-7): GAGVSQSPRYKVTKRGQDVALRCDPISGHVSLYWYRQALGQGPEFLTYFNYEAQQDKSGLPNDRFSAERPEGSISTLTIQRTEQRDSAMYRCASSPQAAGGPNEQYFGPGTRLTVT.

There are a few counts of this clonotype. This rearrangement joins TRBV29-1 to TRBJ2-2; TRBD2 matches 12 bases. This CDR3 is built from 16 residues. CDR1 is SQVTM and CDR2 is ANQGSEA in the germline V gene. J was trimmed by 5 bases and V by 5 bases; bases with no gene match: 9. The chain's CDR3 is CSVRLAGGPNTGELFF. CDR3 sequence (DNA): TGCAGCGTTCGCCTAGCGGGAGGGCCTAATACCGGGGAGCTGTTTTTT.

The V and J genes are TRBV20-1 and TRBJ1-4; the D is unclear. The germline V and J ends were trimmed by 6 bases and 8 bases, with 7 bases remaining between them. The CDR3 loop spans 10 amino acids. Germline assignment: CDR1 DFQATT and CDR2 SNEGSKA (reference sequence). The DNA of the CDR3 is TGCAGTGCCCCCAGGGAAAAACTGTTTTTT. Its translation: CSAPREKLFF.

This clonotype was found a few times. The gene calls are TRBV5-1 and TRBJ2-1; 8 bases map to TRBD2. Germline trimming cut 1 base from V and 4 bases from J; bases unmatched to any gene: 10. CDR3 length: 17 amino acids. Germline V gene data show CDR1 as SGHRS and CDR2 as YFSETQ. The CDR3 region has the DNA TGCGCCAGCAGCTTGTTCGCTAGCGGGCTTTCGTACAATGAGCAGTTCTTC. It translates to CASSLFASGLSYNEQFF. Complete variable domain (other parts from reference TRBV5-1 and TRBJ2-1): KAGVTQTPRYLIKTRGQQVTLSCSPISGHRSVSWYQQTPGQGLQFLFEYFSETQRNKGNFPGRFSGRQFSNSRSEMNVSTLELGDSALYLCASSLFASGLSYNEQFFGPGTRLTVL.

The V and J genes are TRBV28 and TRBJ1-2, with 7 positions matching TRBD1. V lost 6 bases and J lost 0; bases outside the gene matches: 7. CDR3 length: 15 amino acids. Germline V gene sequence: CDR1 MDHEN, CDR2 SYDVKM. The CDR3 DNA is TGTGCCAGCAGCCGGACAGGAAACTCTAACTATGGCTACACCTTC. Translating it yields CASSRTGNSNYGYTF.